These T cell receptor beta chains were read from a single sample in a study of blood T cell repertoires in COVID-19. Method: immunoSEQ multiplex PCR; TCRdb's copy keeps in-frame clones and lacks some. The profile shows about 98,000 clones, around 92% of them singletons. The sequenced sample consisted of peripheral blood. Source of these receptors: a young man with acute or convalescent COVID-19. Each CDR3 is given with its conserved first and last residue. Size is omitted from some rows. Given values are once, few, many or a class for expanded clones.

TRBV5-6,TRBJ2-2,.,CASSQTGVGTGELFF
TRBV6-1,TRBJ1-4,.,CASSEAQGVRARNEKLFF
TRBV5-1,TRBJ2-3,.,CASSLFLAVYSTDTQYF
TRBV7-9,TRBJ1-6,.,CASSPLTGREPLHF
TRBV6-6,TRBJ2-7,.,CASSYRGQGINEQYF
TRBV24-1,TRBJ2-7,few,CATSDPGPMREQYF
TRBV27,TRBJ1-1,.,CASSFNQGRPEAFF
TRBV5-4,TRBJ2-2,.,CASRSNTGELFF
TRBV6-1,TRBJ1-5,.,CASSETLGLWAQHF
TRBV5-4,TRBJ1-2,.,CASSFPPGLIIGYTF
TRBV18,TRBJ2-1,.,CASSPNLAGVGNEQFF
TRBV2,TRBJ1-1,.,CASTGKGEGRVAFF
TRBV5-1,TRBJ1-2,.,CASSLTVSGEGYTF
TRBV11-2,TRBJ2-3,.,CASSSGTQSTDTQYF
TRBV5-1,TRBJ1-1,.,CASSSLTSMNTEAFF
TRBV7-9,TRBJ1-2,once,CASSLGQLDGYTF
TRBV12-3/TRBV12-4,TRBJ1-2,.,CASSFGVGYTF
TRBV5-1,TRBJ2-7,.,CASSLSSGGLYEQYF
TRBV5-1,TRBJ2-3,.,CASSLAITSGSTADTQYF
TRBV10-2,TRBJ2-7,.,CASSDQGSFYEQYF
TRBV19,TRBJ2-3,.,CASSWGTSHLTDTQYF
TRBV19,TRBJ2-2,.,CASGTSGRPSRELFF
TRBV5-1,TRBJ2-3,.,CASSLGLAGLPSFSDTQYF
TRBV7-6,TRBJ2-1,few,CASSLGLAGVHEQFF
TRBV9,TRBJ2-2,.,CASSVATGTRQTGELFF
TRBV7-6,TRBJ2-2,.,CASSLIGTGLSGNTGELFF
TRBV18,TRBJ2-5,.,CASSPPNSLGTQYF
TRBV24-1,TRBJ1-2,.,CATSDFRGHGYTF
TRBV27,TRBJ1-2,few,CASSLSQTGSSTSYGYTF